This TCR beta chain was identified in a study of T cells after yellow fever vaccination. Study details: Libraries from low-cell-number fractions were prepared with the SMART-Seq v4 Ultra Low Input RNA kit.

Production of TCR cDNA was by 5'RACE template switching, which also added a universal primer site and UMIs. TCRdb re-analysed the 5' RACE reads in MiXCR, keeping a single row per CDR3 protein. This repertoire shows about 550,000 distinct CDR3 sequences, 15% to 20% found once; its top ten account for over 11%. Between the trimmed V and J ends, which lost 7 bases and 9 bases, there was a span of 25 bases. CDR3 length: 16 residues. Germline V gives CDR1 MGHDK, CDR2 SYGVNS. This clonotype was counted only a few times. The antigen remains unidentified. Study-wide points: FACS-sorted repertoires could harbor abundant contaminating bulk-population clonotypes. The booster saw the reappearance of most primary-vaccination clones (approximately 96% CD4, around 88% CD8).

This receptor was identified in a man aged 25 to 40 who received the YFV17D yellow fever vaccine. The chain has TRBV25-1 and TRBJ2-1; the D gene is possibly TRBD2 (5 bases). This sample comprised PBMCs, obtained 15 days after the yellow fever booster vaccination. CDR3 loop: CASKQKGLGWKAEQFF. In DNA, the CDR3 is TGTGCCAGCAAACAAAAAGGACTGGGCTGGAAGGCTGAGCAGTTCTTC.